The T cell receptor beta chain under discussion was sequenced for a study of blood T cell repertoires in COVID-19. Study-level background: From T cells, B-cell-depleted T cells, or PBMCs came the material, which was cDNA or gDNA.

Germline V gene sequence: CDR1 MNHEY, CDR2 SVGAGI. With 8 bases removed from V and 0 bases from J, the gap between germline ends came to 14 bases. The CDR3 is made up of 15 amino acids. Participants came from about 24 US areas, aged about 18 to 100 years. The assay was immunoSEQ multiplex PCR, and TCRdb's table has in-frame clones only and misses some. The sample includes some 140,000 clones, around 82% of them seen just once. The clonotype comes from a man aged 35-49 years with acute COVID-19. The V and J genes are TRBV6-5 and TRBJ1-5, with D possibly matching TRBD1 (6 bases). The sequenced material came from PBMCs or T cells enriched from blood (not recorded which). The CDR3 nucleotides are TGTGCCAGCCGATCGGGGGGCTATAGCAATCAGCCCCAGCATTTT. Translated: CASRSGGYSNQPQHF.